This T cell receptor (beta chain) derives from a study of blood T cell repertoires in COVID-19. The wider study: From T cells, B-cell-depleted T cells, or PBMCs came the material, which was cDNA or gDNA.

Libraries were prepared by immunoSEQ multiplex PCR; TCRdb keeps only in-frame clonotypes and omits some of them. This table has under 250,000 clones, 88% appearing once. This clone came up a few times. At one end the junction does not follow the germline gene, possibly because of a read error. The sequence derives from a woman aged 40 to 50 who had been exposed to COVID-19. Sequencing was carried out using PBMCs or T cells enriched from blood (not recorded which).

CDR3: CASSYSGQGPLYAF. The CDR3 DNA reads TGTGCCAGCAGTTACTCCGGACAGGGACCCCTCTACGCCTTC. V gene TRBV6-2 or TRBV6-3 combines with J gene TRBJ1-2, with TRBD1 matching 8 bases. Germline V CDR1 and CDR2: MNHEY, SVGEGT. The CDR3 totals 14 residues.